What follows is one T cell receptor (beta chain) and its context. Its cognate antigen has yet to be identified. Base quality data are lacking; no much larger clone is found one base away. This specimen belongs to a study of T cell changes during pregnancy in multiple sclerosis (dated by TCRdb to the late 2010s). In terms of the full investigation: In women with multiple sclerosis, the researchers looked at how the T cell repertoire shifted as pregnancy progressed.

Libraries were prepared through the immunoSEQ multiplex PCR assay. In its TCRdb copy, this immuneACCESS table keeps in-frame sequences only and misses some clones. Where compared with another copy, unresolved V genes explain less than half of these, and the others have no known cause. The sample includes roughly 120,000 clones, with approximately 90% observed a single time. The ten largest clones add up to less than 2% of the sample. The CDR3 runs 17 amino acids, cysteine and phenylalanine included. Only the CDR3 portion is preserved as DNA: 51 bases, with reading frame beginning at the first base. V and J are truncated by 4 bases and 0 bases respectively, leaving an intervening sequence of 16 bases. CDR1 and CDR2 are drawn from the germline V gene: MNHNS, SASEGT.

This chain joins TRBV6-1 to TRBJ2-1, with TRBD2 as a weak D call on 6 bases. Source: peripheral blood, taken in the third trimester of pregnancy. This receptor was taken from a female donor with multiple sclerosis, enrolled in a pregnancy study. This receptor has the CDR3 CASSAVPAGRSYNEQFF. The DNA sequence is TGTGCCAGCAGTGCCGTCCCAGCGGGCCGCTCCTACAATGAGCAGTTCTTC.